This T cell receptor (beta chain) was obtained from a study of blood T cell repertoires in COVID-19. On the study more broadly: There were acute and convalescent COVID-19 samples, and they came from the United States, Italy and Spain. T cells, B-cell-depleted T cells, or PBMCs supplied cDNA or gDNA.

In the authors' methods: Nucleated cell counts were estimated from reference gene primer amplification. The data were produced by immunoSEQ multiplex PCR, yet TCRdb's version contains in-frame clones alone and is incomplete. That table gives V, J and clone size, and the DNA gave D and trimming. Among about 74,000 clones listed, almost 90% were seen once. This CDR3 is built from 17 residues. The sequenced sample was peripheral blood. The V and J genes are TRBV21-1 and TRBJ2-3; TRBD2 is taken as the D call from the table, unchecked against the DNA. TRBV21-1 is flagged as a pseudogene. The sequence was obtained from a woman of 80 years or more with active or convalescent COVID-19. CDR3: CASQTSGRVGPSDTQYF. The DNA of the CDR3 is TGTGCCAGCCAGACTAGCGGGAGGGTGGGCCCGTCAGATACGCAGTATTTT.